The 25 T cell receptor beta chains below all came from one sample that was sequenced in a study of graft-versus-host responses after intestinal transplantation. No cognate antigen is known for these TCRs. Generated by immunoSEQ multiplex PCR, the TCRdb table keeps only in-frame clones and is missing some. The table records about 120,000 clones, about nine tenths of them present only once. The sample in question was unstimulated CD4+ T cells sorted from spleen or lymph node cells, obtained before intestinal transplant. All receptors derive from a human donor who received an intestinal transplant.

The V call is TRBV28, the J call TRBJ2-6; 14 bases map to TRBD2. The germline V gene encodes CDR1 MDHEN and CDR2 SYDVKM. The CDR3 has 17 residues. V was pared by 4 bases and J by 2 bases, with 1 base of the junction left unmatched. The CDR3 DNA reads as TGTGCCAGCAGTTGGGGACTAGCGGGAGCTGGGGCCAACGTCCTGACTTTC. It is translated as CASSWGLAGAGANVLTF.

The chain carries TRBV6-1 and TRBJ1-5; no clear D. The V end was cut by 2 bases, the J end by 1 base, with 15 bases between. There are 17 residues in the CDR3. CDR1 is MNHNS and CDR2 is SASEGT in the germline V gene. CDR3: CASSELYLDWSNQPQHF. DNA of the CDR3: TGTGCCAGCAGTGAACTCTACCTCGACTGGAGCAATCAGCCCCAGCATTTT.

The rearrangement joins TRBV5-1 to TRBJ2-3; D is possibly TRBD2 (5 bases). Deletions cut 0 bases from V and 0 bases from J, with 17 bases between. Germline values: CDR1 SGHRS, CDR2 YFSETQ. This CDR3 has 18 amino acids. The CDR3 reads CASSLVGEQDFSTDTQYF. DNA of the CDR3: TGCGCCAGCAGCTTGGTTGGGGAGCAGGATTTTAGCACAGATACGCAGTATTTT.

This chain links TRBV28 with TRBJ2-7; a possible D gene is TRBD1 (6 bases). V was clipped by 6 bases and J by 0 bases, with 9 bases between them. The CDR3 length is 13 residues. CDR1 is MDHEN, CDR2 SYDVKM, per germline. Written as DNA, the CDR3 is TGTGCCAGCAGCAGGACAGCCTCCTACGAGCAGTACTTC. Protein: CASSRTASYEQYF.

The chain uses TRBV28 and TRBJ1-1, with 7 positions matching TRBD1. V trimming: 6 bases; J trimming: 8 bases; junction bases outside the gene matches: 3. This CDR3 spans 11 amino acids. Looked up from germline, CDR1 is MDHEN and CDR2 is SYDVKM. The CDR3 DNA follows: TGTGCCAGCAGGGCACAGGGGGAAGCTTTCTTT. This translates into CASRAQGEAFF.

This chain links TRBV19 with TRBJ1-6, with D tentatively TRBD1 (6 bases). The CDR3 is made up of 14 amino acids. Trimming left V 5 bases short and J 10 bases short, with 15 bases between. Germline V gives CDR1 LNHDA, CDR2 SQIVND (reference sequence). CDR3: CASSPDRLRSPLHF. The DNA for the CDR3 is TGTGCCAGTAGTCCGGACAGATTAAGATCACCCCTCCACTTT.

The table lists this clone with a count of one. This chain connects TRBV5-1 to TRBJ2-1, with 7 positions matching TRBD2. Germline V lookup: CDR1 SGHRS, CDR2 YFSETQ. V lost 3 bases, J lost 5 bases, and 8 bases stayed unmatched. This CDR3 comprises 15 residues. In nucleotides, the CDR3 is TGCGCCAGCAGCTCCGGACTAGATCGCAACAATGAGCAGTTCTTC. This sequence encodes CASSSGLDRNNEQFF.

The rearrangement joins TRBV5-1 to TRBJ1-4, with D perhaps TRBD1 (6 bases). This CDR3 comprises 17 residues. V dropped 2 bases and J dropped 3 bases, with 17 bases sitting between them. Germline V gene lookup returns CDR1 SGHRS and CDR2 YFSETQ. CDR3: CASSFLGGDTANEKLFF. The CDR3 DNA is TGCGCCAGCAGCTTTCTCGGGGGGGACACTGCTAATGAAAAACTGTTTTTT.

V usage is TRBV7-8 and J usage is TRBJ1-5, with 7 bases that match TRBD1. Germline V gene sequence: CDR1 SGHVS, CDR2 FQNEAQ. This CDR3 region has 15 residues. V lost 5 bases and J lost 4; bases outside the gene matches: 8. This CDR3 reads CASSPGQQYNQPQHF. The CDR3 nucleotides read TGTGCCAGCAGCCCGGGACAGCAGTATAATCAGCCCCAGCATTTT.

The V and J genes are TRBV5-8 and TRBJ1-5; possibly TRBD1 for D (6 bases). From germline, CDR1 is SGHTS and CDR2 YDEGEE. V lost 5 bases and J 4 bases, leaving 19 bases between the germline ends. The CDR3 covers 16 residues. This CDR3 reads CASRNREGGSNQPQHF. As DNA, the CDR3 is TGTGCCAGCAGGAACAGGGAGGGGGGCTCTAATCAGCCCCAGCATTTT.

This chain links TRBV7-9 with TRBJ2-7; D might be TRBD1 (6 bases). The CDR3 runs to 15 residues. V dropped 5 bases and J dropped 2 bases, with 16 bases sitting between them. CDR1 and CDR2 (germline): SEHNR, FQNEAQ (reference sequence). The CDR3: CASSVLGGLPYEQYF. In DNA, the CDR3 is TGTGCCAGCAGCGTACTAGGGGGTCTTCCCTACGAGCAGTACTTC.

The chain carries TRBV13 and TRBJ2-7, with TRBD1 identical over 7 bases. Trimming cost V 5 bases and J 7 bases; bases outside gene matches: 8. Per the germline V gene, CDR1 is PRHDT and CDR2 is FYEKMQ (reference sequence). The CDR3 runs 13 residues. CDR3 in amino acids: CASSPRDSGEQYF. DNA of the CDR3: TGTGCCAGCAGCCCCAGGGACAGCGGAGAGCAGTACTTC.

The chain links TRBV27 to TRBJ1-2; no definite D call. V lost 8 bases and J lost 0, with 13 bases in between. The CDR3 sequence is 14 residues long. Germline CDR1 MNHEY, CDR2 SMNVEV (reference sequence). CDR3 sequence: CASSNRGPNYGYTF. CDR3 in DNA: TGTGCCAGCTCGAATCGAGGCCCTAACTATGGCTACACCTTC.

This clone has just a few counts. V is TRBV10-3 and J is TRBJ1-1; 7 bases map to TRBD1. Germline CDR1 ENHRY, CDR2 SYGVKD. CDR3 length: 13 amino acids. Trimming took 4 bases from V and 12 from J; bases not matched to a gene: 11. The CDR3 loop is CAISGENTGAPFF. CDR3 nucleotide sequence: TGTGCCATCAGTGGGGAGAATACAGGGGCCCCTTTCTTT.

V and J are TRBV2 and TRBJ2-7, with 7 bases identical to TRBD2. The CDR3 loop spans 14 amino acids. With 7 bases clipped from V and 6 bases from J, the junction kept 12 bases outside the gene matches. Per germline, CDR1 SNHLY and CDR2 FYNNEI. Here the CDR3 DNA reads TGTGCCAGCACTTTCGGGGGGAGGGCCCCCGAGCAGTACTTC. As protein: CASTFGGRAPEQYF.

In DNA form, the CDR3 reads TGTGCCAGCAGTTTATTGGGACAAGGGGGCTATGGCTACACCTTC. Encoded protein: CASSLLGQGGYGYTF. This chain links TRBV27 with TRBJ1-2; TRBD1 might be the D (6 bases). The CDR3 length is 15 residues. The V gene's germline CDR1 is MNHEY and CDR2 SMNVEV (reference sequence). The V gene lost 1 base and the J gene lost 4 bases, with 13 bases spanning the gap.

The J gene is TRBJ1-2, the V gene TRBV28; D call uncertain. The germline V gene has CDR1 MDHEN and CDR2 SYDVKM. The CDR3 has 14 amino acids. The V and J ends lost 3 bases and 0 bases respectively, with 8 bases between them. The CDR3 is CASSFGETNYGYTF. The CDR3, as DNA: TGTGCCAGCAGTTTTGGGGAGACTAACTATGGCTACACCTTC.

This clone came up once. The chain is built from TRBV5-4 and TRBJ1-1; tentatively, D is TRBD1 (5 bases). CDR3 length: 14 residues. Germline values: CDR1 SGHNT, CDR2 YYREEE (reference sequence). Trimming cost V 6 bases and J 3 bases, with 15 bases left between them. CDR3 coding DNA: TGTGCCAGCAACACCTTCGGGGGTTACACTGAAGCTTTCTTT. Translation gives CASNTFGGYTEAFF. Supplemented by reference TRBV5-4 and TRBJ1-1, the full variable domain reads ETGVTQSPTHLIKTRGQQVTLRCSSQSGHNTVSWYQQALGQGPQFIFQYYREEENGRGNFPPRFSGLQFPNYSSELNVNALELDDSALYLCASNTFGGYTEAFFGQGTRLTVV.

The chain combines TRBV28 with TRBJ2-2, with 11 bases that match TRBD2. Looked up from germline, CDR1 is MDHEN and CDR2 is SYDVKM. The length of the CDR3 is 17 residues. The V gene end was trimmed by 5 bases and the J gene end by 5 bases; junction bases not matched to a gene: 10. The CDR3 reads CASSPVAGGPHTGELFF. DNA of the CDR3: TGTGCCAGCAGTCCTGTAGCGGGAGGGCCTCATACCGGGGAGCTGTTTTTT.

This clone was detected only once. The rearrangement links TRBV18 to TRBJ2-1, with D possibly TRBD1 on 6 matching bases. CDR3 size: 13 residues. CDR1 KGHSH and CDR2 LQKENI come from the germline V gene. Deletions cut 4 bases from V and 5 bases from J, with 9 bases between. The CDR3: CASSLYRDNEQFF. The CDR3 coding sequence is TGTGCCAGCTCACTCTACAGGGACAATGAGCAGTTCTTC.

The CDR3 DNA reads TGTGCCAGCAGGCCCGGGACAGGGGAATCACCCCTCCACTTT. Translating it yields CASRPGTGESPLHF. The rearrangement joins TRBV6-5 to TRBJ1-6; 10 bases are shared with TRBD1. This CDR3 has 14 residues. Trimming at V came to 6 bases and at J to 10 bases, leaving 6 bases not matched to a gene. The germline CDR1 and CDR2 sequences are MNHEY and SVGAGI.

The CDR3 here is CASIVTARNTGELFF. CDR3 DNA sequence: TGTGCCAGCATCGTAACCGCTAGAAACACCGGGGAGCTGTTTTTT. V gene TRBV2 combines with J gene TRBJ2-2, with D unclear. CDR1 is SNHLY, CDR2 FYNNEI, per germline. This CDR3 contains 15 residues. Trimming shortened V by 7 bases and J by 2 bases, and 14 bases separated the two germline ends.

CDR3 in amino acids: CAWTQGYSNQPQHF. The CDR3 DNA is TGTGCCTGGACTCAGGGGTATAGCAATCAGCCCCAGCATTTT. The chain has TRBV30 and TRBJ1-5, with D possibly being TRBD1 (6 bases). The germline V and J ends were trimmed by 4 bases and 0 bases, with 10 bases remaining between them. The germline gives CDR1 GTSNPN, CDR2 SVGIG (reference sequence). The CDR3 is made up of 14 amino acids.

The chain uses TRBV2 and TRBJ1-3; no firm D call. CDR1 is SNHLY and CDR2 is FYNNEI in the germline V gene. Trimming took off 4 bases at V and 1 base at J, with 8 bases between the two ends. The CDR3 is made up of 14 amino acids. The CDR3 DNA sequence: TGTGCCAGCAGTGTTCCCGGGTCTGGAAACACCATATATTTT. This translates into CASSVPGSGNTIYF.

This chain joins TRBV18 and TRBJ2-7; D ambiguous. The germline V and J ends were trimmed by 1 base and 1 base, with 8 bases remaining between them. CDR3 size: 14 residues. Germline V gene lookup returns CDR1 KGHSH and CDR2 LQKENI. This CDR3 is CASSPRSESYEQYF. The CDR3 bases are TGTGCCAGCTCACCACGCTCGGAGTCCTACGAGCAGTACTTC.